The T cell receptor beta chain described here comes from a study of T cells expressing NK-cell markers. TCRdb reworked the 5' RACE reads into one entry per CDR3 protein, no DNA. This repertoire comprises 300,000 to 450,000 distinct CDR3 sequences; its ten largest clones make up roughly 5.4%. This CDR3 comprises 11 residues. The chain recombines TRBV12-3 or TRBV12-4 with TRBJ1-5; as DNA is missing, the TRBD1 call by TCRdb cannot be tested. Specimen: blood T cells: a sorted CD56 or NKG2C T cell subset, CD4+ or CD8+ T cells, or bulk PBMC T cells (not recorded which). This clonotype was sampled from a man aged 18 to 69 in good health. The CDR3 sequence: CASRGPGPQHF.